This TCR beta chain was recovered during a study of blood T cell repertoires in COVID-19. The wider study: The samples span acute and convalescent COVID-19 from the United States, Italy and Spain. T cells, B-cell-depleted T cells, or PBMCs provided the cDNA or gDNA that served as material.

Original analysis: The authors estimated nucleated cell counts from reference gene primer amplification. Libraries were prepared by immunoSEQ multiplex PCR; TCRdb keeps only in-frame clonotypes and omits some of them. The D gene and trimming were derived from the DNA, and the V and J assignments and clone size from that table. The sample consists of 210,000 or so clones, around 80% of them appearing once. The sequencing input was peripheral blood. The sequence came from a woman over 75 with active or convalescent COVID-19.

CDR3 region: CASSFRGSTEAFF. In DNA form, the CDR3 reads TGCGCCAGCAGCTTCAGGGGTAGCACTGAAGCTTTCTTT. The chain is built from TRBV4-1 and TRBJ1-1, with D possibly matching TRBD1 (6 bases). V was cut by 5 bases and J by 4 bases, with 11 bases left in between. The CDR3 runs to 13 residues. CDR1 is MGHRA and CDR2 is YSYEKL in the germline V gene.